These 17 T cell receptor beta chains were sequenced from one sample in a study of T cell changes during pregnancy in multiple sclerosis. Sequencing was performed with immunoSEQ multiplex PCR; in TCRdb, only in-frame clones are kept and a portion is missing. Altogether roughly 31,000 clones are present, approximately 92% being singletons, with the ten largest covering about 0.64%. This material consisted of CD4+ T cells from peripheral blood mononuclear cells, taken in the first trimester of pregnancy. All receptors come from a female donor with multiple sclerosis, enrolled in a pregnancy study.

The chain couples TRBV19 to TRBJ1-2; 9 bases fit TRBD1. The V gene end was trimmed by 5 bases and the J gene end by 8 bases; junction bases not matched to a gene: 9. This CDR3 region has 14 residues. Germline loops: CDR1 LNHDA, CDR2 SQIVND (reference sequence). CDR3 loop: CASSPLGQGLGYTF. In DNA form, the CDR3 reads TGTGCCAGTAGTCCCCTCGGACAGGGGCTCGGCTACACCTTC.

The chain couples TRBV18 to TRBJ1-2; 9 nucleotides agree with TRBD1. The CDR3 is 15 residues long. With 6 bases clipped from V and 6 bases from J, the junction kept 11 bases outside the gene matches. The germline V gene has CDR1 KGHSH and CDR2 LQKENI. The DNA of the CDR3 is TGTGCCAGCTCCCTCGACAGGGGGGAACTAGATGGCTACACCTTC. This codes for CASSLDRGELDGYTF.

CDR3 loop: CASSWDFGQPQHF. CDR3 nucleotides: TGTGCCAGCAGCTGGGACTTTGGGCAGCCCCAGCATTTT. The chain recombines TRBV6-5 with TRBJ1-5; TRBD1 might be the D (5 bases). Trimming stripped 6 bases from V and 7 bases from J, with 13 bases between. Germline V gene sequence: CDR1 MNHEY, CDR2 SVGAGI. CDR3 length equals 13 residues.

V and J are TRBV28 and TRBJ2-7; 10 positions match TRBD1. CDR1 is MDHEN and CDR2 is SYDVKM in the germline V gene. V gave up 4 bases and J gave up 3 bases; unmatched junction bases: 6. The CDR3 is 15 amino acids. The CDR3 loop is CASSSPTGGFYEQYF. Written as DNA, the CDR3 is TGTGCCAGCAGTTCTCCGACAGGGGGCTTCTACGAGCAGTACTTC.

Only one count was recorded for this clone. V is TRBV30 and J is TRBJ1-2; D not resolved. CDR1 is GTSNPN, CDR2 SVGIG, per germline (reference sequence). V lost 2 bases, J lost 8 bases, and 21 bases lay in between. The CDR3 has 15 amino acids. The chain's CDR3 is CAWSSIRRPKLGYTF. CDR3 DNA sequence: TGTGCCTGGAGTTCGATACGGCGGCCGAAACTGGGCTACACCTTC.

The V gene is TRBV7-8, the J gene TRBJ1-1, with D perhaps matching TRBD1 (6 bases). CDR1 SGHVS and CDR2 FQNEAQ come from the germline V gene. V was trimmed by 2 bases and J by 5 bases, leaving 12 bases between them. There are 14 residues in the CDR3. In DNA form, the CDR3 reads TGTGCCAGCAGCTTATCAGGGGAAGGAACTGAAGCTTTCTTT. It specifies CASSLSGEGTEAFF.

The chain couples TRBV10-2 to TRBJ2-2; TRBD2 aligns across 10 bases. Looked up from germline, CDR1 is WSHSY and CDR2 is SAAADI. The V segment lost 4 bases and the J segment 1 base; nucleotides outside the gene matches: 6. The CDR3 covers 17 residues. CDR3 residues: CASSGVAGGKNTGELFF. CDR3 DNA sequence: TGCGCCAGCAGTGGTGTAGCGGGGGGTAAGAACACCGGGGAGCTGTTTTTT.

V gene TRBV11-1 combines with J gene TRBJ2-1, with 9 bases that match TRBD1. This CDR3 is built from 18 residues. Germline lookup yields CDR1 SGHAT and CDR2 FQDESV (reference sequence). Trimming cost V 2 bases and J 8 bases; bases outside gene matches: 16. The CDR3: CASSLTVGTGYLGDEQFF. Written as DNA, the CDR3 is TGTGCCAGCAGCTTAACCGTAGGGACAGGGTACCTTGGGGATGAGCAGTTCTTC.

The chain couples TRBV7-8 to TRBJ1-6, with unresolved D. Germline loops: CDR1 SGHVS, CDR2 FQNEAQ. Deletions cut 5 bases from V and 7 bases from J, with 6 bases between. This CDR3 comprises 12 residues. CDR3 nucleotides: TGTGCCAGCAGCGCGCCGAATTCACCCCTCCACTTT. This translates into CASSAPNSPLHF.

This chain links TRBV2 with TRBJ1-4; D uncertain. This CDR3 region has 15 residues. Trimming removed 5 bases from V and 4 bases from J, with 14 bases in between. CDR1 and CDR2 from the germline V gene are SNHLY and FYNNEI. CDR3 amino acids: CASSLRTGYNEKLFF. In nucleotides, the CDR3 is TGTGCCAGCAGTCTACGGACGGGATATAATGAAAAACTGTTTTTT.

This sequence joins TRBV6-5 and TRBJ1-2, with 8 bases identical to TRBD1. Germline trimming cut 8 bases from V and 8 bases from J; bases unmatched to any gene: 13. CDR1 and CDR2 from the germline V gene are MNHEY and SVGAGI. CDR3 length: 14 residues. CDR3 sequence: CASYDRDRPQGYTF. CDR3 DNA: TGTGCCAGCTATGACAGGGACAGGCCCCAGGGCTACACCTTC.

The chain has TRBV5-1 and TRBJ2-7; 11 nucleotides agree with TRBD1. The junction had 7 bases not matched to a gene; V was cut back by 4 bases and J by 7 bases. In germline, CDR1 is SGHRS, CDR2 YFSETQ. The CDR3 is made up of 14 amino acids. The CDR3 region is CASSPGTGGTEQYF. CDR3 nucleotides: TGCGCCAGCAGCCCCGGGACAGGGGGTACGGAGCAGTACTTC.

CDR3 bases: TGCGCCAGCAGCTGGGACAGGGAGTCCGGGGAGCTGTTTTTT. It codes for CASSWDRESGELFF. The chain recombines TRBV5-1 with TRBJ2-2; 9 nucleotides line up with TRBD1. Germline CDR1 reads SGHRS; CDR2 reads YFSETQ. J gave up 6 bases and V 3 bases, and 3 bases lay outside the gene matches. CDR3 length: 14 residues. The full variable domain, in which reference TRBV5-1 and TRBJ2-2 provide the parts outside the CDR3, is KAGVTQTPRYLIKTRGQQVTLSCSPISGHRSVSWYQQTPGQGLQFLFEYFSETQRNKGNFPGRFSGRQFSNSRSEMNVSTLELGDSALYLCASSWDRESGELFFGEGSRLTVL.

The V and J genes are TRBV2 and TRBJ2-4, with D hard to call. With 4 bases removed from V and 9 bases from J, the gap between germline ends came to 7 bases. The CDR3 runs 11 residues. Germline loops: CDR1 SNHLY, CDR2 FYNNEI. CDR3 DNA: TGTGCCAGCAGTGTCCTAGGCATTCAGTACTTC. Its translation: CASSVLGIQYF.

The chain couples TRBV7-8 to TRBJ2-2, with TRBD2 as a possible D gene (7 bases). This CDR3 is 16 amino acids long. V was shortened by 10 bases and J by 5 bases, with 23 bases between the two germline ends. Germline CDR1 and CDR2: SGHVS and FQNEAQ. The CDR3 reads CATLRLTRGRTGELFF. The CDR3 nucleotides are TGTGCCACCCTCAGGCTTACGCGGGGGCGGACCGGGGAGCTGTTTTTT.

This rearrangement joins TRBV4-1 to TRBJ1-3; possibly TRBD1 for D (6 bases). Germline V gene data show CDR1 as MGHRA and CDR2 as YSYEKL. The CDR3 extends over 16 amino acids. Between the trimmed V and J ends, which lost 4 bases and 0 bases, there was a span of 13 bases. The CDR3 nucleotides are TGCGCCAGCAGCCTAACCCCACAGGGCTCTGGAAACACCATATATTTT. As protein: CASSLTPQGSGNTIYF.

This clone came up a few times. The chain is built from TRBV11-3 and TRBJ1-1; 9 bases line up with TRBD1. V lost 5 bases and J lost 0; bases outside the gene matches: 10. Germline values: CDR1 SGHNT, CDR2 YENEEA. This CDR3 is 17 amino acids long. CDR3 nucleotide sequence: TGTGCCAGCAGCAAGCCCGGGACAGGGTTTATGAACACTGAAGCTTTCTTT. Its protein product is CASSKPGTGFMNTEAFF.